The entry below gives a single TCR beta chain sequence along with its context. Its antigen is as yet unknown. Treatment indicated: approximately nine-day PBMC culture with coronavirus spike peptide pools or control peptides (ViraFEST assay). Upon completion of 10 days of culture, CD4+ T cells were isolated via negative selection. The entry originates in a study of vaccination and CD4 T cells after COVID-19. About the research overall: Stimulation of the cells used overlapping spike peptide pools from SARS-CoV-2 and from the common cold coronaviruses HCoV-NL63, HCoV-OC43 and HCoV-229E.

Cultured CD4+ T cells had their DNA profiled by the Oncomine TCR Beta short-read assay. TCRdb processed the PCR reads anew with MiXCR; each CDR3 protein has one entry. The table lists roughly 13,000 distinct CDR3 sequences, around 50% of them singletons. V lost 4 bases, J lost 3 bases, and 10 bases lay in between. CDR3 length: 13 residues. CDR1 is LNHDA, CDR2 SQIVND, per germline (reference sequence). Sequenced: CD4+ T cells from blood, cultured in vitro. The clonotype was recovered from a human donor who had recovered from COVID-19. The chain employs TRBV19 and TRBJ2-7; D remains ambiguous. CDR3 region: CASSNRNHYEQYF. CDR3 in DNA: TGTGCCAGTAGTAACAGAAATCACTACGAGCAGTACTTC.